This T cell receptor (beta chain) was captured in a study of blood T cells in healthy people across ages. Study summary: Template switching caught about one barcoded beta molecule for each two T cells. The study's findings and limits: Long-lived donors carried more naive CD4+ cells and greater diversity than aged donors. Per million T cells, the diversity of TCR beta decreased roughly linearly as age advanced.

This CDR3 is built from 15 residues. Germline CDR1 SGDLS, CDR2 YYNGEE. This clonotype was observed at least ten times. Its antigen remains unidentified. Germline is not matched at one junction end, which may reflect a read error. Primers used in a second PCR of roughly 6 to 11 cycles were a sample-barcoded 5' primer and a J-beta primer mix. TCRdb independently ran MiXCR on the 5' RACE reads; one entry per CDR3 protein. The top ten hold just over 4% of the sample, which has roughly 1.5 million distinct CDR3 sequences, less than 45% seen once. This clonotype originated in a woman younger than 35 in good health. Sequencing was carried out using blood. The chain links TRBV9 to TRBJ1-5; D is perhaps TRBD1 (5 bases). CDR3 bases: TGCGCCAGCAGCCCGCGGGGGGATAGCAATCAGCCCCAGCATTTT. It is translated as CASSPRGDSNQPQHF.